The entry that follows covers one T cell receptor (beta chain) sequence. These data originate in a study of cytotoxic CD8 clonotypes in ibrutinib-treated CLL. Produced via immunoSEQ multiplex PCR; TCRdb's table is partial and in-frame only. The table shows more than 200,000 clones, with 70% occurring only once. The CDR3 has 14 residues. Germline V lookup: CDR1 SGHRS, CDR2 YFSETQ. Unmatched junction bases numbered 7, after V lost 4 bases and J lost 7 bases. The clonotype was recovered from a human donor with chronic lymphocytic leukemia. The input for sequencing was PBMCs, taken after 24 months of ibrutinib treatment. The chain carries TRBV5-1 and TRBJ2-7; 11 positions agree with TRBD1. Here the CDR3 DNA reads TGCGCCAGCAGCGTCGGACAGGGGGCTAGGGAGCAGTACTTC. It specifies CASSVGQGAREQYF.